This T cell receptor beta chain was obtained from a study of shared clonotypes between healthy human individuals. Several immunoSEQ 96-well plates shared each subset's DNA, each plate a replicate. When replicate PCRs were run on unsorted PBMC, they used approximately 300 ng DNA, approximately 30,000 T cell genomes. In the original workflow: ImmunoSEQ yielded junction-only sequences lacking quality scores, so filtering differed. Profiled with immunoSEQ multiplex PCR; TCRdb holds only in-frame clones, not every one. Clone size and V and J calls were adopted from that table, with D and trimming inferred from the DNA. The table lists 530,000 or so clones, almost 80% of them singletons, with 9.5% to 15% in the top ten. Deletions cut 6 bases from V and 0 bases from J, with 9 bases between. CDR1 is SNHLY and CDR2 is FYNNEI in the germline V gene. The CDR3 runs 14 residues.

The sequenced sample was PBMCs. The origin of this receptor is a woman in her 40s in good health. Some clones in this sample may be carry-over from other donors' samples. The chain joins TRBV2 to TRBJ1-5; D unresolved. The CDR3: CASSPGYSNQPQHF. For the CDR3, the DNA is TGTGCCAGCAGCCCAGGATATAGCAATCAGCCCCAGCATTTT.